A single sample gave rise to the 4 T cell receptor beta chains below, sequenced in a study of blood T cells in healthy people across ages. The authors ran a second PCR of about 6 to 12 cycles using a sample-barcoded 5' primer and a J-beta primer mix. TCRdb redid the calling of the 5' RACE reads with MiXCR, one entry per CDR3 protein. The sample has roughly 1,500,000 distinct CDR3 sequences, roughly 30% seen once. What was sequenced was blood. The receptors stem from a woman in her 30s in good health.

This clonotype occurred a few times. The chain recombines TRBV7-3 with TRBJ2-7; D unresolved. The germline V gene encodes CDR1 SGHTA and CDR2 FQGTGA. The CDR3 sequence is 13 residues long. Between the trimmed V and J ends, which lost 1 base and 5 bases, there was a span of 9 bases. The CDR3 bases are TGTGCCAGCAGCTTAATAGTCGCGGACGAGCAGTACTTC. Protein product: CASSLIVADEQYF. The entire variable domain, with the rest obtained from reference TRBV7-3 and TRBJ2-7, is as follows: GAGVSQTPSNKVTEKGKYVELRCDPISGHTALYWYRQSLGQGPEFLIYFQGTGAADDSGLPNDRFFAVRPEGSVSTLKIQRTERGDSAVYLCASSLIVADEQYFGPGTRLTVT.

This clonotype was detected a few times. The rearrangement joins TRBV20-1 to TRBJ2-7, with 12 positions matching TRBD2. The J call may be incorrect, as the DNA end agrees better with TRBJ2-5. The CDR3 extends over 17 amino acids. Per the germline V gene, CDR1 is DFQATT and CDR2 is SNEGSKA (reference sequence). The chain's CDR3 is CSARKIGLAGFGETQYF. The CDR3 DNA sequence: TGCAGTGCTAGAAAAATAGGACTAGCGGGATTTGGAGAGACCCAGTACTTC.

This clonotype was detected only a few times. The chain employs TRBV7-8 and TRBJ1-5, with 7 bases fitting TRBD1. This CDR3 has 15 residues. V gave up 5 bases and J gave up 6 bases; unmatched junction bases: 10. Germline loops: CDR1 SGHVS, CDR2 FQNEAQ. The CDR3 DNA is TGTGCCAGCAGCGCCGTTACAGGGGCCGGTCAGCCCCAGCATTTT. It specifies CASSAVTGAGQPQHF.

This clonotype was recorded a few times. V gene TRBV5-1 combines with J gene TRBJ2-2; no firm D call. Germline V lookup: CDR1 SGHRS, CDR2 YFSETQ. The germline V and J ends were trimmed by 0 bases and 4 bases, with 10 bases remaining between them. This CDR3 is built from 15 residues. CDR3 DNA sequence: TGCGCCAGCAGCTTGGCTCCTAGTGCCACCGGGGAGCTGTTTTTT. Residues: CASSLAPSATGELFF.